The T cell receptor beta chain described here comes from a study of blood T cell repertoires in COVID-19. Turning to the study itself: Both acute and convalescent COVID-19 samples were obtained from the United States, Italy and Spain.

Only in-frame clones appear in the TCRdb table, and some are missing; sequencing was by immunoSEQ multiplex PCR. The table lists approximately 300,000 clones, under 90% of them singletons, with roughly a tenth in the top ten. Participant ages covered about 18 to 95 years across around 25 US areas. Clinical history reported by participants formed the basis on which cohorts were assigned. Recovered status applied to Cohort 3 donors who had two consecutive negative PCRs. It also applied to those with clearance or with symptom resolution. The J segment lost 1 base and the V segment lost 5 bases, leaving 9 bases of the junction unmatched. CDR3 length: 18 residues. CDR1 is MGHDK and CDR2 is SYGVNS in the germline V gene.

Sequenced: PBMCs or T cells enriched from blood (not recorded which). The chain employs TRBV25-1 and TRBJ2-2; TRBD2 matches 11 bases. The clonotype was recovered from a woman aged 18-35 years who had recovered from COVID-19. CDR3 in DNA: TGTGCCAGCAGTCTAACGGGACTAGCGGCCATGAACACCGGGGAGCTGTTTTTT. As protein: CASSLTGLAAMNTGELFF.